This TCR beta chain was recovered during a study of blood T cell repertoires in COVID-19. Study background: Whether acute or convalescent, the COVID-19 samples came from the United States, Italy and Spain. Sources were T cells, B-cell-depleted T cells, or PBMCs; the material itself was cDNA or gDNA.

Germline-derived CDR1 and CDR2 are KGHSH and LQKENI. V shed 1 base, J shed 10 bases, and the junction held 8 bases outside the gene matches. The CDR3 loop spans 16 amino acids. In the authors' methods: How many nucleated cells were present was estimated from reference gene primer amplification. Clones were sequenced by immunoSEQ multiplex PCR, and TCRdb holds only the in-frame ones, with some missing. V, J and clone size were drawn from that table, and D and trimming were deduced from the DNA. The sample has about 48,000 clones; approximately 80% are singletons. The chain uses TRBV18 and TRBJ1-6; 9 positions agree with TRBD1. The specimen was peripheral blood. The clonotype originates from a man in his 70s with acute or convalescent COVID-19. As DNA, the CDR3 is TGTGCCAGCTCACCACGGGCGGGACAGGGCGTCTCACCCCTCCACTTT. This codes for CASSPRAGQGVSPLHF.